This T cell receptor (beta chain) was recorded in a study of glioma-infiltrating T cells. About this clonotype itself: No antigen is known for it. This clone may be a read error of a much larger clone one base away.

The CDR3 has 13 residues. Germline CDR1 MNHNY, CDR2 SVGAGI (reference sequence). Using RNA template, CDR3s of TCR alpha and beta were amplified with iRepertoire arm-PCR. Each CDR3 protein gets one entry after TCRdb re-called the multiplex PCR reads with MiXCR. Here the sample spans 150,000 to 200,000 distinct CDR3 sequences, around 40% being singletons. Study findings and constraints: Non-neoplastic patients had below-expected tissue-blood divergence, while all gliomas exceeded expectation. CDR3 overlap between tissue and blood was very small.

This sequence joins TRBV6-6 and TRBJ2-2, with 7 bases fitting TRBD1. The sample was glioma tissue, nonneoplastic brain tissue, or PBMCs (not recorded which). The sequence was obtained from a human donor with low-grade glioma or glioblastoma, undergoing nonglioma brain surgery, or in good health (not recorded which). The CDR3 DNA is TGTGCCAGCAGCCCGACAGGGACCGTGGAGCTGTTTTTT. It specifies CASSPTGTVELFF.